This T cell receptor (beta chain) comes out of a study of beta chain features in type 1 diabetes. Germline V gene data show CDR1 as SQVTM and CDR2 as ANQGSEA. Deletions cut 6 bases from V and 0 bases from J, with 8 bases between. The CDR3 spans 12 residues. Expressed TCRB transcripts got sequenced, as all isolated RNA was reverse transcribed. Naive, central memory and regulatory T cell samples came to a mean of roughly 4 million reads. Libraries were prepared by immunoSEQ multiplex PCR; TCRdb keeps only in-frame clonotypes and omits some of them. The table has about 59,000 clones, about three fifths seen once; the top ten hold 2.2%. Study-level points and caveats: When VDJ junctions were examined, type 1 diabetes patients showed fewer insertions and more deletions. HLA effects on TCRB rearrangement stayed unresolved here. In the patient group, naive, central memory and Treg TCRB repertoires seemed more alike than in the healthy donor group.

Concerning this clone itself: Its antigen is unknown.

The chain has TRBV29-1 and TRBJ1-1; D is uncertain. Sequenced: Tregs from blood. The receptor was isolated from a woman under 30 in good health. The CDR3 DNA reads as TGCAGCGTGGAGACTTTGAACACTGAAGCTTTCTTT. It codes for CSVETLNTEAFF.